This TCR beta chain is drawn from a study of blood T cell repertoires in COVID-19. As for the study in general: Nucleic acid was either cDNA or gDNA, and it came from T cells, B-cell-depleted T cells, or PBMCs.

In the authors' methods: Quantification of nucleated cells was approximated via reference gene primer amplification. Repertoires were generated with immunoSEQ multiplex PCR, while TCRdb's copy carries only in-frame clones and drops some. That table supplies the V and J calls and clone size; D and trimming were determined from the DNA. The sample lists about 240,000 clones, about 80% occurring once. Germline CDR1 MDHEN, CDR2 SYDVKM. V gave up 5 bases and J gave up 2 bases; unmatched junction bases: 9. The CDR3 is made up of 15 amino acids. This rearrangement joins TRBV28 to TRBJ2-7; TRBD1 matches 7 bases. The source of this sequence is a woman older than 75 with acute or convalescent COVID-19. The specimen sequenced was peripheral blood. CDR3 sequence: CASSRPGTATYEQYF. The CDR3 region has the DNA TGTGCCAGCAGTAGGCCCGGGACAGCCACCTACGAGCAGTACTTC.